Listed here are 19 T cell receptor beta chains from one sample, sequenced in a study of T cells after yellow fever vaccination. TCRdb redid the calling of the 5' RACE reads with MiXCR, one entry per CDR3 protein. In the table there are 300,000 to 400,000 distinct CDR3 sequences, about an eighth of which are singletons. The specimen was CD4+ T cells sorted from PBMCs, collected 15 days after the yellow fever booster vaccination. The source of these receptors is a man between 18 and 29 years old who received the YFV17D yellow fever vaccine.

To note about this clonotype: Mismatch with germline at one junction end may stem from a read error. The gene calls are TRBV6-2 or TRBV6-3 and TRBJ2-1; D tentatively fits TRBD1 or TRBD2 (6 bases each). The CDR3 runs 12 residues. Germline-derived CDR1 and CDR2 are MNHEY and SVGEGT. CDR3 amino acids: CASSPGGGVRIF. CDR3 bases: TGTGCCAGCAGCCCCGGGGGCGGGGTCCGGATCTTC.

This rearrangement joins TRBV6-5 to TRBJ2-5; 9 bases are a match to TRBD2. The CDR3 runs to 18 residues. Germline V lookup: CDR1 MNHEY, CDR2 SVGAGI. V lost 2 bases and J lost 3; bases outside the gene matches: 13. As DNA, the CDR3 is TGTGCCAGCAGTTACCGCCCAGCGGGGGGCCCGAGTGAAGAGACCCAGTACTTC. Its translation: CASSYRPAGGPSEETQYF.

This clonotype came up a few times. This chain joins TRBV27 and TRBJ2-3; unclear D gene. Germline assignment: CDR1 MNHEY and CDR2 SMNVEV (reference sequence). Trimming shortened V by 3 bases and J by 1 base, and 8 bases separated the two germline ends. The CDR3 runs to 14 residues. The CDR3 region is CASSLKLGTDTQYF. In nucleotides, the CDR3 is TGTGCCAGCAGTTTGAAACTTGGCACAGATACGCAGTATTTT.

This sequence joins TRBV18 and TRBJ1-3, with a weak D call TRBD1 (6 bases). This CDR3 region has 14 residues. Germline V gives CDR1 KGHSH, CDR2 LQKENI. V was trimmed by 4 bases and J by 4 bases, leaving 11 bases between them. In nucleotides, the CDR3 is TGTGCCAGCTCACGCGGGGGGCACGGAAACACCATATATTTT. Its translation: CASSRGGHGNTIYF.

The table lists this clonotype with many counts. This rearrangement joins TRBV27 to TRBJ2-7, with a tentative D call TRBD1 (5 bases). The CDR3 extends over 15 amino acids. V was trimmed by 6 bases and J by 5 bases, leaving 20 bases between them. Germline V gene lookup returns CDR1 MNHEY and CDR2 SMNVEV (reference sequence). As DNA, the CDR3 is TGTGCCAGCAGAACCTTCCTGGGGCCGATCAACGAGCAGTACTTC. Translation gives CASRTFLGPINEQYF.

Only a few counts were recorded for this clonotype. The chain has TRBV11-2 and TRBJ1-2; D is perhaps TRBD1 (5 bases). This CDR3 has 14 amino acids. V lost 5 bases and J 5 bases, leaving 15 bases between the germline ends. Per the germline V gene, CDR1 is SGHAT and CDR2 is FQNNGV. This CDR3 is CASSRPPQGYGYTF. CDR3 nucleotide sequence: TGTGCCAGCAGCCGCCCCCCGCAGGGTTATGGCTACACCTTC.

The table lists this clonotype with a few counts. This rearrangement joins TRBV4-1 to TRBJ1-1; 8 bases match TRBD1. This CDR3 region has 15 residues. Trimming at V came to 6 bases and at J to 7 bases, leaving 13 bases not matched to a gene. Germline values: CDR1 MGHRA, CDR2 YSYEKL. The CDR3 is CASSLPEAGGGEAFF. The CDR3, as DNA: TGCGCCAGCAGTCTTCCGGAGGCAGGGGGCGGTGAAGCTTTCTTT.

The V gene is TRBV5-1, the J gene TRBJ2-7; D call uncertain. The CDR3 is 13 amino acids. V was trimmed by 4 bases and J by 2 bases, leaving 10 bases between them. Germline loops: CDR1 SGHRS, CDR2 YFSETQ. In nucleotides, the CDR3 is TGCGCCAGCAGCGATCAGCCGACCTACGAGCAGTACTTC. Translated, it gives CASSDQPTYEQYF.

The rearrangement uses TRBV4-2 and TRBJ1-4, with D tentatively TRBD1 (6 bases). This CDR3 contains 16 residues. Germline V lookup: CDR1 LGHNA, CDR2 YNFKEQ. V was trimmed by 3 bases and J by 6 bases, leaving 17 bases between them. The CDR3 here is CASSQDRGGRDEKLFF. CDR3 coding DNA: TGTGCCAGCAGCCAGGATAGGGGGGGCAGAGATGAAAAACTGTTTTTT.

This clonotype was found many times. The chain uses TRBV7-9 and TRBJ2-1, with 11 bases identical to TRBD2. The CDR3 consists of 15 residues. V trimming: 5 bases; J trimming: 5 bases; junction bases outside the gene matches: 5. CDR1 SEHNR and CDR2 FQNEAQ come from the germline V gene (reference sequence). The DNA of the CDR3 is TGTGCCAGCAGCCAACTAGCGGGGGTCCACAATGAGCAGTTCTTC. Encoded protein: CASSQLAGVHNEQFF.

The V and J genes are TRBV6-5 and TRBJ1-2; tentative D call: TRBD1 (5 bases). CDR1 and CDR2 from the germline V gene are MNHEY and SVGAGI. With 7 bases removed from V and 4 bases from J, the gap between germline ends came to 13 bases. This CDR3 is built from 13 residues. CDR3 residues: CASTPGSSYGYTF. The CDR3 bases are TGTGCCAGCACGCCAGGGTCGAGCTATGGCTACACCTTC.

This clonotype was counted between two and nine times. CDR3 amino acids: CASSLQGEGSPLHF. CDR3 DNA: TGCGCCAGCAGCTTGCAGGGAGAAGGATCACCCCTCCACTTT. This chain links TRBV5-1 with TRBJ1-6; TRBD1 is a possible D gene (5 bases). Trimming shortened V by 1 base and J by 10 bases, and 12 bases separated the two germline ends. CDR1 is SGHRS, CDR2 YFSETQ, per germline. This CDR3 spans 14 amino acids. The complete variable domain, with remaining parts taken from reference TRBV5-1 and TRBJ1-6, reads KAGVTQTPRYLIKTRGQQVTLSCSPISGHRSVSWYQQTPGQGLQFLFEYFSETQRNKGNFPGRFSGRQFSNSRSEMNVSTLELGDSALYLCASSLQGEGSPLHFGNGTRLTVT.

The CDR3 loop reads CSATRGGWTDTQYF. The CDR3 coding sequence is TGCAGTGCTACCCGCGGGGGCTGGACAGATACGCAGTATTTT. The chain recombines TRBV20-1 with TRBJ2-3; D may be TRBD2 (7 bases). The CDR3 runs 14 residues. Germline CDR1 and CDR2: DFQATT and SNEGSKA (reference sequence). V gave up 4 bases and J gave up 3 bases, with 14 bases separating them.

This clonotype was seen more than once but under ten times. The V gene is TRBV10-3, the J gene TRBJ2-6; D gene unclear. The V end lost 7 bases, the J end lost 2 bases, and 9 bases lay between the germline ends. This CDR3 comprises 14 residues. CDR1 and CDR2 (germline): ENHRY, SYGVKD. Here the CDR3 DNA reads TGTGCCATCACGGATGGTGCTGGGGCCAACGTCCTGACTTTC. Translation gives CAITDGAGANVLTF.

This clonotype has a handful of counts. The V call is TRBV3-1, the J call TRBJ2-3; possible D gene TRBD1, 6 bases. Germline V gene data show CDR1 as LGHDT and CDR2 as YNNKEL (reference sequence). The V end lost 4 bases, the J end lost 2 bases, and 10 bases lay between the germline ends. The CDR3 extends over 14 amino acids. This CDR3 reads CASSPRQDTDTQYF. The CDR3, as DNA: TGTGCCAGCAGCCCTCGACAGGACACAGATACGCAGTATTTT.

This clonotype was counted a few times. This sequence joins TRBV5-1 and TRBJ2-2; perhaps D is TRBD1 or TRBD2 (6 bases each). The CDR3 has 16 residues. Trimming shortened V by 4 bases and J by 2 bases, and 15 bases separated the two germline ends. Germline CDR1 and CDR2: SGHRS and YFSETQ. CDR3 amino acids: CASSTGGGRNTGELFF. As DNA, the CDR3 is TGCGCCAGCAGCACCGGAGGGGGTCGTAACACCGGGGAGCTGTTTTTT.

V and J are TRBV6-5 and TRBJ1-2; 7 nucleotides agree with TRBD1. Trimming cost V 6 bases and J 4 bases; bases outside gene matches: 5. CDR1 is MNHEY, CDR2 SVGAGI, per germline. There are 13 residues in the CDR3. Written as DNA, the CDR3 is TGTGCCAGCAGGGCGACAGGGTCCTATGGCTACACCTTC. This gives the protein CASRATGSYGYTF.

This chain links TRBV10-3 with TRBJ2-7; no clear D gene. Germline CDR1 is ENHRY and CDR2 is SYGVKD. The CDR3 spans 13 residues. V was cut by 4 bases and J by 1 base, with 8 bases left in between. The CDR3 region is CAISGLGSYEQYF. The DNA of the CDR3 is TGTGCCATCAGTGGGCTGGGATCCTACGAGCAGTACTTC.

This clonotype has ten or more counts. The chain joins TRBV4-1 to TRBJ1-2; D is ambiguous. Germline V gene lookup returns CDR1 MGHRA and CDR2 YSYEKL. Trimming stripped 0 bases from V and 5 bases from J, with 7 bases between. The CDR3 is 13 amino acids. CDR3 in DNA: TGCGCCAGCAGCCAAGATCGGTTGTATGGCTACACCTTC. It translates to CASSQDRLYGYTF.